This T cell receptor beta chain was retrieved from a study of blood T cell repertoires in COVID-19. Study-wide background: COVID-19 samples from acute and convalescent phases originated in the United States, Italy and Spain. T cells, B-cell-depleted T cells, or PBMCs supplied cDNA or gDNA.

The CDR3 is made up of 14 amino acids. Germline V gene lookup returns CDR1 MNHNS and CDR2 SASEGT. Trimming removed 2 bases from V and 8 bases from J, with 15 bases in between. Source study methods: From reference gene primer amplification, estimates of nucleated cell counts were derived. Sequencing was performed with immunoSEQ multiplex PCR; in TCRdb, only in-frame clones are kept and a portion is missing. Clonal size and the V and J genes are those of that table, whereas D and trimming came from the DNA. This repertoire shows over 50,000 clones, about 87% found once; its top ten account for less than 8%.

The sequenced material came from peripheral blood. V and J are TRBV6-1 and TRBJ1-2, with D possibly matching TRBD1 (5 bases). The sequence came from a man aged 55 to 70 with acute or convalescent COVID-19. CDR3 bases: TGTGCCAGCAGTGAATATCCGCAGGGAGGCGGCTACACCTTC. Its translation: CASSEYPQGGGYTF.